A selection of T cell receptor beta chains follows, all from one sample in a study of blood T cell repertoires in COVID-19. Assay used: immunoSEQ multiplex PCR; TCRdb lists only in-frame clones, some missing. Of 200,000 to 250,000 clones in the sample, around 80% were seen once. The sequencing input was peripheral blood. These receptors came from a young woman with acute or convalescent COVID-19. Both conserved end residues are part of each CDR3. D genes are given only for firm matches. Clone sizes are given selectively: once, few, many, or a class where the clone is expanded.

CATSLGQTNTEAFF TGTGCCACCTCCCTGGGACAGACGAACACTGAAGCTTTCTTT TRBV10-3 TRBD1 - TRBJ1-1 14
CASSVEWTGGYTF TGTGCCAGCAGCGTAGAGTGGACAGGGGGCTACACCTTC TRBV9 TRBD1 - TRBJ1-2 13
CASSPRPALELAGEGYEQYF TGCGCCAGCAGCCCCCGCCCGGCCTTAGAACTAGCGGGAGAAGGGTACGAGCAGTACTTC TRBV5-1 TRBD2 - TRBJ2-7 20
CASSLPGSYEQYF TGTGCCAGCAGCTTACCGGGCTCCTACGAGCAGTACTTC TRBV7-9 - - TRBJ2-7 13
CASSPWTDAYGYTF TGTGCCAGCAGCCCCTGGACAGATGCCTATGGCTACACCTTC TRBV5-5 - - TRBJ1-2 14
CASTNSWRAEQFF TGTGCCAGCACAAACTCCTGGAGAGCTGAGCAGTTCTTC TRBV5-6 - - TRBJ2-1 13
CASSPERGSYEQYF TGTGCCAGCAGTCCCGAGCGGGGCTCCTACGAGCAGTACTTC TRBV7-2 TRBD2 - TRBJ2-7 14
CASSDWDRGLTEAFF TGTGCCAGCAGTGACTGGGACAGGGGGCTTACTGAAGCTTTCTTT TRBV6-6 TRBD1 - TRBJ1-1 15
CASSGEGYTGELFF TGCGCCAGCAGCGGGGAGGGGTACACCGGGGAGCTGTTTTTT TRBV5-1 TRBD2 - TRBJ2-2 14
CASSIGISGNTIYF TGCGCCAGCAGCATCGGGATCTCTGGAAACACCATATATTTT TRBV5-1 - once TRBJ1-3 14
CASSPQTGYTEAFF TGTGCCAGCAGTCCCCAGACAGGGTACACTGAAGCTTTCTTT TRBV6-5 TRBD1 - TRBJ1-1 14
CASSQTGNSPLHF TGTGCCAGTAGTCAGACGGGAAATTCACCCCTCCACTTT TRBV19 - - TRBJ1-6 13
CASSPVGGAIWDYGYTF TGTGCCAGCTCACCCGTGGGGGGGGCGATTTGGGACTATGGCTACACCTTC TRBV18 - - TRBJ1-2 17